This T cell receptor (beta chain) stems from a study of shared clonotypes between healthy human individuals. Notes on the study in general: Limitation of the genetic and exposure-history diversity represented came from the few donors. An anticipated effect of sequencing depth on clonotype sharing among donors was recognized.

There were no recent acute infections or vaccinations among the donors, who were healthy HIV-negative adults. CDR3 size: 19 residues. CDR1 MGHRA and CDR2 YSYEKL come from the germline V gene. About this clone: What it binds is not known. A junction end diverges from the germline sequence, so it may reflect a read error.

TCRdb's copy holds only in-frame clones and misses some; the assay was immunoSEQ multiplex PCR. This table has 2 million to 2.5 million clones, roughly 90% appearing once. The sequenced sample consisted of naive CD4+ T cells from PBMCs. Regarding subset: CD45RA+ positively selected. This clonotype was obtained from a man aged 18-30 years in good health. Some clones in this sample may be carry-over from other donors' samples. The chain employs TRBV4-1 and TRBJ2-3; 7 nucleotides agree with TRBD2. Written as DNA, the CDR3 is TGCGCCAGCACCCAATACGCGGGGAGGGTTAAGACTCACGCAGATACGCAGTATTTT. Its protein product is CASTQYAGRVKTHADTQYF.